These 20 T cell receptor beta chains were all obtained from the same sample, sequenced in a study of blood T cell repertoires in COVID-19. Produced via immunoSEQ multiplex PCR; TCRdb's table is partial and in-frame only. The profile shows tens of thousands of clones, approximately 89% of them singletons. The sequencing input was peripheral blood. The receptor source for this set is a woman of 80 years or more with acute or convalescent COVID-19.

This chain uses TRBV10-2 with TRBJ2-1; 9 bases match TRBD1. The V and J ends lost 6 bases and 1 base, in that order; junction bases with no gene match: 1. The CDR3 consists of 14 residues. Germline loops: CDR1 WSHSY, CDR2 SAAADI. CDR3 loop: CASRGQGSYNEQFF. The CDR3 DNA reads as TGCGCCAGCAGGGGACAGGGATCCTACAATGAGCAGTTCTTC.

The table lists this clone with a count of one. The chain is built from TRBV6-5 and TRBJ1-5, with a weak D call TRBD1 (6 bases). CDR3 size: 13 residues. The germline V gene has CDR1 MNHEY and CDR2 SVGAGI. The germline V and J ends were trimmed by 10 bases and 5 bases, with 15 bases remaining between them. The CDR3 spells CATTSQGDQPQHF. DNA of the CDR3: TGTGCCACCACCTCACAGGGTGATCAGCCCCAGCATTTT.

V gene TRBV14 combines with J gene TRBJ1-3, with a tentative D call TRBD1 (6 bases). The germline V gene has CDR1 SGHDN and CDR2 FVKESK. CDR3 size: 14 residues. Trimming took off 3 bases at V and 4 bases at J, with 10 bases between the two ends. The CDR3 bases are TGTGCCAGCAGCCAGACGCAGGGGGGAAACACCATATATTTT. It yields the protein CASSQTQGGNTIYF.

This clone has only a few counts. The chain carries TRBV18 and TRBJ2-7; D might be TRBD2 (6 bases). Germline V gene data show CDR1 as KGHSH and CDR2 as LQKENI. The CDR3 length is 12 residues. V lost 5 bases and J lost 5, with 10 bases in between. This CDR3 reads CASSSSSDEQYV. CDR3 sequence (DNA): TGTGCCAGCTCATCCTCTAGCGACGAGCAGTACGTC.

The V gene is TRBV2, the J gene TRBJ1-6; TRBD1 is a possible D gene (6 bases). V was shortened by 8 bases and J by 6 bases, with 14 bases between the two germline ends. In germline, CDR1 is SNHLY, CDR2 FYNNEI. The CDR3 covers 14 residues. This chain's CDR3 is CASGRDRTNSPLHF. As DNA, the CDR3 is TGTGCCAGCGGACGAGACAGGACTAATTCACCCCTCCACTTT.

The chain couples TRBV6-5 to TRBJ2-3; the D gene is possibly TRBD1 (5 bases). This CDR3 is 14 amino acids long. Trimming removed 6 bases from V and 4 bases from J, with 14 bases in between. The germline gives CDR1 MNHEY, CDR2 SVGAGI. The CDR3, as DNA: TGTGCCAGCAGAACGGTTCAGGGTGCAGATACGCAGTATTTT. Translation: CASRTVQGADTQYF.

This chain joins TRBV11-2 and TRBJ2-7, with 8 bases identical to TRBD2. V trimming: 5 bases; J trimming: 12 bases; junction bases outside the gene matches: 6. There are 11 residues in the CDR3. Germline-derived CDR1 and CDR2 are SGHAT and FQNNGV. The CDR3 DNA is TGTGCCAGCAGCGAGGGACTAGTTGCGTACTTC. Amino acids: CASSEGLVAYF.

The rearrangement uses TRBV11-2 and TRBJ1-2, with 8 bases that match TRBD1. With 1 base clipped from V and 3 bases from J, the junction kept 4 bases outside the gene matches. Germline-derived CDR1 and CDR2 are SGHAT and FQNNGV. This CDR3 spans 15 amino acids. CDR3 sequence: CASSLAGGPDYGYTF. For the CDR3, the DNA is TGTGCCAGCAGCTTAGCAGGGGGCCCTGACTATGGCTACACCTTC.

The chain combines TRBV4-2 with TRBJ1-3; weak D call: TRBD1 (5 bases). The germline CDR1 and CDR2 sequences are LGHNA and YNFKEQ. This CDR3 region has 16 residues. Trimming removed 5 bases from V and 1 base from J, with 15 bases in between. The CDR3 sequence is CASSLLSGNSGNTIYF. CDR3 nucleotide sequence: TGTGCCAGCAGCTTACTCTCAGGGAATTCTGGAAACACCATATATTTT.

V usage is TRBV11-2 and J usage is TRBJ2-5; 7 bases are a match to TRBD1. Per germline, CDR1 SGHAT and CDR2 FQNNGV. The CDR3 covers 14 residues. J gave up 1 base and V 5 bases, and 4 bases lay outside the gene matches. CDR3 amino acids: CASSLGQIQETQYF. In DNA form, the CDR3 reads TGTGCCAGCAGCCTGGGACAGATCCAAGAGACCCAGTACTTC.

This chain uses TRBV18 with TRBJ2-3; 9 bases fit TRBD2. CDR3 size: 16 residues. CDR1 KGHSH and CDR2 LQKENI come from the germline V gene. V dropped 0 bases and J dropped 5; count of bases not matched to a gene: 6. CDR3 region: CASSPPGRGGRDTQYF. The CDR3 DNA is TGTGCCAGCTCACCACCCGGGCGGGGGGGCCGAGATACGCAGTATTTT.

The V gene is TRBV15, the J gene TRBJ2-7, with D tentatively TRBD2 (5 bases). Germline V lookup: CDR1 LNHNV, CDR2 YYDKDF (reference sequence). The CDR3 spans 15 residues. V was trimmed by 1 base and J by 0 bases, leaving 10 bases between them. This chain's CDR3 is CATSRARGSSYEQYF. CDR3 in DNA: TGTGCCACCAGCAGAGCACGGGGTAGCTCCTACGAGCAGTACTTC.

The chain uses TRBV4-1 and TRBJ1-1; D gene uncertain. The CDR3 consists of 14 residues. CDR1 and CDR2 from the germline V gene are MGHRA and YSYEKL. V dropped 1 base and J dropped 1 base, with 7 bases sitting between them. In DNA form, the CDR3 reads TGCGCCAGCAGCCAAGTTCAGTCGAACACTGAAGCTTTCTTT. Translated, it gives CASSQVQSNTEAFF.

The CDR3 sequence: CASSYTPDRVETQYF. CDR3 nucleotides: TGTGCCAGCAGTTACACTCCGGACAGGGTGGAGACCCAGTACTTC. The V gene is TRBV6-6, the J gene TRBJ2-5; 8 nucleotides line up with TRBD1. Germline loops: CDR1 MNHNY, CDR2 SVGAGI (reference sequence). The CDR3 is made up of 15 amino acids. V lost 2 bases and J lost 5; bases outside the gene matches: 7.

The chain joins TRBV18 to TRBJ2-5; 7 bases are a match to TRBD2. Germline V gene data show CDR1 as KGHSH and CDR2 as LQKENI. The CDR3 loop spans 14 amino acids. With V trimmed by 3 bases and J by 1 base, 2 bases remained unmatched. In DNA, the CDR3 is TGTGCCAGCTCACCCGGGAGGTCCCAAGAGACCCAGTACTTC. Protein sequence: CASSPGRSQETQYF.

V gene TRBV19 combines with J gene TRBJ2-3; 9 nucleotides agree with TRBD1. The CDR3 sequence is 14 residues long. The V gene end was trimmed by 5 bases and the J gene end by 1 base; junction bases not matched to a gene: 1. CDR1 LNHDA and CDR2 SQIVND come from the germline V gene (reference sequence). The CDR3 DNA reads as TGTGCCAGTAGTCGACAGGGGGGCACAGATACGCAGTATTTT. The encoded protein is CASSRQGGTDTQYF. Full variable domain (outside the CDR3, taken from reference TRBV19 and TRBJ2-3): DGGITQSPKYLFRKEGQNVTLSCEQNLNHDAMYWYRQDPGQGLRLIYYSQIVNDFQKGDIAEGYSVSREKKESFPLTVTSAQKNPTAFYLCASSRQGGTDTQYFGPGTRLTVL.

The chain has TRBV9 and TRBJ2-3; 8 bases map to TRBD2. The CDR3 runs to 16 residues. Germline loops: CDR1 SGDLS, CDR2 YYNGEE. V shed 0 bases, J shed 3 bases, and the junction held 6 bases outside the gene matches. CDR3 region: CASSVGVAGRTDTQYF. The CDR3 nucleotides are TGTGCCAGCAGCGTAGGAGTAGCGGGGCGAACAGATACGCAGTATTTT.

CDR3 sequence reads: CASSPVGQGLMYGYTF. In DNA form, the CDR3 reads TGCGCCAGCAGCCCCGTCGGACAGGGACTAATGTATGGCTACACCTTC. The chain couples TRBV4-1 to TRBJ1-2, with 8 bases lining up with TRBD1. This CDR3 contains 16 residues. The V and J ends lost 4 bases and 5 bases, in that order; junction bases with no gene match: 12. Per the germline V gene, CDR1 is MGHRA and CDR2 is YSYEKL.

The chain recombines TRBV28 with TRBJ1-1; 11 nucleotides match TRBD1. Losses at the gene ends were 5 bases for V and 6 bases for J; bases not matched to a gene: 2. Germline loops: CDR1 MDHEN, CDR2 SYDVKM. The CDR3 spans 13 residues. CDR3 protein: CASSGQGAAEAFF. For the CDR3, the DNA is TGTGCCAGCAGTGGACAGGGGGCCGCTGAAGCTTTCTTT.

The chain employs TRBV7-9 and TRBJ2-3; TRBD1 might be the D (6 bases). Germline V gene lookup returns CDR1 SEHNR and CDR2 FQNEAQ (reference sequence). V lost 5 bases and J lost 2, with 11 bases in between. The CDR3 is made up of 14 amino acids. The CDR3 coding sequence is TGTGCCAGCAGCCCTCGGACAGCCACAGATACGCAGTATTTT. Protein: CASSPRTATDTQYF. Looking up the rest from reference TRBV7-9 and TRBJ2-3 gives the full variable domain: DTGVSQNPRHKITKRGQNVTFRCDPISEHNRLYWYRQTLGQGPEFLTYFQNEAQLEKSRLLSDRFSAERPKGSFSTLEIQRTEQGDSAMYLCASSPRTATDTQYFGPGTRLTVL.